The rows below give T cell receptor beta chains drawn from one sample of a study of shared clonotypes between healthy human individuals. Profiled with immunoSEQ multiplex PCR; TCRdb holds only in-frame clones, not every one. The table lists around 2.1 million clones, under 97% of them singletons. Sequenced sample: naive CD4+ T cells sorted from blood. The receptors here all came from a man younger than 35 in good health. Both conserved end residues are part of each CDR3. D genes are given only for firm matches. Rows may omit the clone size; those that give it use once, few, many or a size class.

J: TRBJ2-3
V: TRBV4-2
D: .
size: .
CDR3: CASSQGVSSTDTQYF
DNA: TGTGCCAGCAGCCAAGGGGTATCTAGCACAGATACGCAGTATTTT

J: TRBJ1-5
V: TRBV6-5
D: .
size: .
CDR3: CASSRTVSNQPQHF
DNA: TGTGCCAGCAGCAGGACAGTGAGCAATCAGCCCCAGCATTTT

J: TRBJ2-7
V: TRBV7-2
D: .
size: .
CDR3: CASSREAGYEQYF
DNA: TGTGCCAGCAGCCGCGAGGCGGGGTACGAGCAGTACTTC

J: TRBJ2-7
V: TRBV7-8
D: .
size: .
CDR3: CASSLESGAHYEQYF
DNA: TGTGCCAGCAGCTTAGAGTCAGGGGCCCACTACGAGCAGTACTTC

J: TRBJ1-6
V: TRBV10-1
D: .
size: .
CDR3: CASSEQMNSPLHF
DNA: TGCGCCAGCAGTGAGCAGATGAATTCACCCCTCCACTTT

J: TRBJ1-5
V: TRBV2
D: .
size: .
CDR3: CASSELAGYQPQHF
DNA: TGTGCCAGCAGTGAACTGGCAGGCTATCAGCCCCAGCATTTT

J: TRBJ1-6
V: TRBV6-1
D: .
size: .
CDR3: CASSAGGNSPLHF
DNA: TGTGCCAGCAGTGCGGGGGGAAATTCACCCCTCCACTTT

J: TRBJ1-1
V: TRBV7-2
D: .
size: .
CDR3: CASSLNKNTEAFF
DNA: TGTGCCAGCAGCTTAAACAAGAACACTGAAGCTTTCTTT

J: TRBJ2-3
V: TRBV6-4
D: .
size: .
CDR3: CASSDSRRGSTDTQYF
DNA: TGTGCCAGCAGTGACTCAAGGCGGGGAAGCACAGATACGCAGTATTTT

J: TRBJ2-1
V: TRBV28
D: .
size: .
CDR3: CASLHRRTKHNEQFF
DNA: TGTGCCAGCCTACACCGACGGACCAAGCACAATGAGCAGTTCTTC

J: TRBJ1-2
V: TRBV5-1
D: TRBD1
size: .
CDR3: CASSLDPGDRMTYGYTF
DNA: TGCGCCAGCAGCTTGGACCCCGGGGACAGGATGACCTATGGCTACACCTTC

J: TRBJ1-1
V: TRBV7-2
D: .
size: .
CDR3: CASSYGVMNTEAFF
DNA: TGTGCCAGCAGCTATGGGGTGATGAACACTGAAGCTTTCTTT

J: TRBJ2-7
V: TRBV5-1
D: TRBD1
size: once
CDR3: CASSPQPLQGWEQYF
DNA: TGCGCCAGCAGCCCCCAACCCCTACAGGGGTGGGAGCAGTACTTC

J: TRBJ2-1
V: TRBV5-6
D: .
size: .
CDR3: CASSYQRKKDNEQFF
DNA: TGTGCCAGCAGCTACCAGCGGAAAAAAGACAATGAGCAGTTCTTC

J: TRBJ2-7
V: TRBV18
D: TRBD1
size: .
CDR3: CASSLNRGAYEQYF
DNA: TGTGCCAGCTCACTCAACAGGGGGGCCTACGAGCAGTACTTC

J: TRBJ1-2
V: TRBV6-5
D: TRBD1
size: .
CDR3: CASRTDRGAPYGYTF
DNA: TGTGCCAGCAGAACAGACAGGGGGGCCCCCTATGGCTACACCTTC

J: TRBJ1-2
V: TRBV30
D: TRBD1
size: .
CDR3: CAWSGTGQGGYTF
DNA: TGTGCCTGGAGCGGGACAGGGCAGGGTGGCTACACCTTC

J: TRBJ1-1
V: TRBV27
D: .
size: .
CDR3: CASSPLLSGTGGLSTEAFF
DNA: TGTGCCAGCAGTCCACTCCTTTCCGGGACGGGTGGGCTGAGCACTGAAGCTTTCTTT

J: TRBJ2-7
V: TRBV7-2
D: TRBD2
size: .
CDR3: CASSPQTSGRTQQYF
DNA: TGTGCCAGCAGCCCTCAGACTAGCGGGAGGACTCAGCAGTACTTC

J: TRBJ1-3
V: TRBV25-1
D: TRBD1
size: .
CDR3: CASSETGGNTIYF
DNA: TGTGCCAGCAGTGAGACAGGGGGAAACACCATATATTTT

J: TRBJ2-3
V: TRBV13
D: TRBD2
size: once
CDR3: CASSLARGGRADTQYF
DNA: TGTGCCAGCAGCTTAGCACGGGGGGGCCGCGCAGATACGCAGTATTTT

J: TRBJ2-7
V: TRBV18
D: .
size: .
CDR3: CASSEGRSSGEQYF
DNA: TGTGCCAGCTCCGAGGGGCGATCGTCGGGAGAGCAGTACTTC

J: TRBJ2-7
V: TRBV5-5
D: .
size: .
CDR3: CASSFGGNYEQYF
DNA: TGTGCCAGCAGCTTCGGGGGCAACTACGAGCAGTACTTC

J: TRBJ1-4
V: TRBV7-9
D: TRBD1
size: .
CDR3: CASSLGTGGFEEKLFF
DNA: TGTGCCAGCAGCTTAGGGACAGGGGGGTTTGAAGAAAAACTGTTTTTT

J: TRBJ2-7
V: TRBV5-1
D: .
size: .
CDR3: CASSLLSEGTYEQYF
DNA: TGCGCCAGCAGCTTGTTGTCGGAGGGGACCTACGAGCAGTACTTC

J: TRBJ2-1
V: TRBV10-3
D: TRBD2
size: .
CDR3: CAISGGGLSSYNEQFF
DNA: TGTGCCATCAGTGGCGGGGGGCTGAGCTCCTACAATGAGCAGTTCTTC

J: TRBJ1-2
V: TRBV7-8
D: TRBD1
size: .
CDR3: CASSLVDRGRGGYTF
DNA: TGTGCCAGCAGCTTAGTGGACAGGGGGCGCGGTGGCTACACCTTC

J: TRBJ1-1
V: TRBV5-1
D: TRBD1
size: .
CDR3: CASSLRADRAEAFF
DNA: TGCGCCAGCAGCCTACGCGCGGACAGGGCTGAAGCTTTCTTT

J: TRBJ2-7
V: TRBV5-1
D: TRBD1
size: .
CDR3: CASSKTQGLHEQYF
DNA: TGCGCCAGCAGCAAGACACAGGGGCTACACGAGCAGTACTTC

J: TRBJ2-6
V: TRBV6-7
D: .
size: .
CDR3: CARTPGANVLTF
DNA: TGTGCCAGGACCCCTGGGGCCAACGTCCTGACTTTC

J: TRBJ2-7
V: TRBV6-1
D: TRBD2
size: .
CDR3: CASSAYSGGASGLNEQYF
DNA: TGTGCCAGCAGTGCGTATAGCGGGGGGGCCTCAGGTTTGAACGAGCAGTACTTC

J: TRBJ2-3
V: TRBV4-1
D: TRBD1
size: .
CDR3: CASSQVFSGTGADTQYF
DNA: TGCGCCAGCAGCCAAGTATTCTCCGGGACAGGGGCAGATACGCAGTATTTT

J: TRBJ2-4
V: TRBV28
D: .
size: .
CDR3: CASSQGRSKNIQYF
DNA: TGTGCCAGCAGCCAGGGACGGTCAAAAAACATTCAGTACTTC

J: TRBJ1-6
V: TRBV7-3
D: .
size: .
CDR3: CASSLTGNSPLHF
DNA: TGTGCCAGCAGCTTAACAGGGAACTCACCCCTCCACTTT

J: TRBJ2-1
V: TRBV5-1
D: TRBD2
size: once
CDR3: CATKAGEYNEQFF
DNA: TGCGCCACCAAAGCGGGGGAATACAATGAGCAGTTCTTC

J: TRBJ2-5
V: TRBV5-6
D: TRBD1
size: .
CDR3: CASSLGGLETQYF
DNA: TGTGCCAGCAGCTTAGGGGGCTTGGAGACCCAGTACTTC

J: TRBJ1-2
V: TRBV29-1
D: .
size: .
CDR3: CSAEAYGGYGYTF
DNA: TGCAGCGCCGAAGCTTACGGGGGTTATGGCTACACCTTC

J: TRBJ1-4
V: TRBV27
D: .
size: .
CDR3: CATSREFSSAGREKLFF
DNA: TGTGCCACCTCGAGGGAGTTCAGTTCGGCAGGGCGTGAAAAACTGTTTTTT

J: TRBJ2-1
V: TRBV5-4
D: .
size: .
CDR3: CASSLEQGSYNEQFF
DNA: TGTGCCAGCAGCTTGGAGCAGGGGTCCTACAATGAGCAGTTCTTC

J: TRBJ1-1
V: TRBV2
D: .
size: once
CDR3: CASSETGWTEAFF
DNA: TGTGCCAGCAGTGAAACAGGGTGGACTGAAGCTTTCTTT

J: TRBJ2-3
V: TRBV5-5
D: .
size: .
CDR3: CASSRVSFARDTQYF
DNA: TGTGCCAGCAGCCGTGTCAGTTTTGCTAGAGATACGCAGTATTTT

J: TRBJ2-7
V: TRBV6-5
D: TRBD2
size: .
CDR3: CASSVAGGFYEQYF
DNA: TGTGCCAGCAGTGTAGCGGGAGGGTTCTACGAGCAGTACTTC

J: TRBJ2-3
V: TRBV7-2
D: TRBD2
size: .
CDR3: CASSPIAGGQYF
DNA: TGTGCCAGCAGTCCTATAGCGGGAGGACAGTATTTT

J: TRBJ2-1
V: TRBV14
D: TRBD2
size: .
CDR3: CASSQRLAGDNEQFF
DNA: TGTGCCAGCAGCCAAAGACTAGCGGGGGACAATGAGCAGTTCTTC

J: TRBJ1-6
V: TRBV7-9
D: .
size: .
CDR3: CASSDDFNSPLHF
DNA: TGTGCCAGCAGTGATGATTTTAATTCACCCCTCCACTTT

J: TRBJ2-7
V: TRBV5-1
D: .
size: .
CDR3: CASTGEAYEQYF
DNA: TGCGCCAGCACAGGGGAGGCCTACGAGCAGTACTTC

J: TRBJ2-2
V: TRBV6-4
D: TRBD2
size: .
CDR3: CASSTNPGLAANTGELFF
DNA: TGTGCCAGCAGTACGAACCCGGGACTAGCGGCTAACACCGGGGAGCTGTTTTTT

J: TRBJ2-3
V: TRBV10-1
D: .
size: .
CDR3: CASSDRYLSDTQYF
DNA: TGCGCCAGCAGTGACCGCTACCTGTCCGATACGCAGTATTTT

J: TRBJ1-4
V: TRBV14
D: TRBD1
size: .
CDR3: CASSQPTGGGEKLFF
DNA: TGTGCCAGCAGCCAACCGACAGGGGGCGGTGAAAAACTGTTTTTT

J: TRBJ1-1
V: TRBV7-2
D: .
size: .
CDR3: CASSFSRVEAFF
DNA: TGTGCCAGCAGCTTCAGCAGGGTTGAAGCTTTCTTT

J: TRBJ1-1
V: TRBV7-9
D: .
size: .
CDR3: CASTQGEMNTEAFF
DNA: TGTGCCAGCACCCAGGGTGAAATGAACACTGAAGCTTTCTTT

J: TRBJ1-3
V: TRBV9
D: TRBD1
size: .
CDR3: CASSDRGYPSGNTIYF
DNA: TGTGCCAGCAGCGACAGGGGGTACCCCTCTGGAAACACCATATATTTT

J: TRBJ2-7
V: TRBV4-3
D: .
size: few
CDR3: CASSRGPDTTYEQYF
DNA: TGCGCCAGCAGCCGAGGACCCGATACTACCTACGAGCAGTACTTC

J: TRBJ2-2
V: TRBV19
D: TRBD1
size: .
CDR3: CASRPSGTGIMGELFF
DNA: TGTGCCAGTAGACCTTCCGGGACAGGGATTATGGGGGAGCTGTTTTTT

J: TRBJ1-2
V: TRBV30
D: TRBD1
size: once
CDR3: CAWSADRDGGYTF
DNA: TGTGCCTGGAGTGCAGACAGGGACGGGGGCTACACCTTC